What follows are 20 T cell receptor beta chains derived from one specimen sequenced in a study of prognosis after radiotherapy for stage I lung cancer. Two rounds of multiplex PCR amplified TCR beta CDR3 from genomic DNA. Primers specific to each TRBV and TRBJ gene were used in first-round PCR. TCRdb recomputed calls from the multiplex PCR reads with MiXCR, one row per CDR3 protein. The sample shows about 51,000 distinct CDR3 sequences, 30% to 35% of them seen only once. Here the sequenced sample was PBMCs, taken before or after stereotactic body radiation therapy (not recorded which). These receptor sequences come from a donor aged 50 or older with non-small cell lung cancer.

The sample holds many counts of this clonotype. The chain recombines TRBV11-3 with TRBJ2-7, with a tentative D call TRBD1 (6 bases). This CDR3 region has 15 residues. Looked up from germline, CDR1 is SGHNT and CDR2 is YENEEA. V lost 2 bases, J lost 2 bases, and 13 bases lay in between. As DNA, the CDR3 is TGTGCCAGCAGCTTACGACAGGAGGATACCTACGAGCAGTACTTC. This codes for CASSLRQEDTYEQYF.

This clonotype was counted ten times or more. The CDR3 loop reads CASSGFIDEPRLHF. CDR3 DNA: TGTGCCAGCAGCGGATTCATCGACGAGCCTCGCCTCCACTTT. V and J are TRBV5-5 and TRBJ1-6; no clear D. The germline V and J ends were trimmed by 4 bases and 15 bases, with 20 bases remaining between them. Per germline, CDR1 SGHKS and CDR2 YYEKEE (reference sequence). The CDR3 sequence is 14 residues long.

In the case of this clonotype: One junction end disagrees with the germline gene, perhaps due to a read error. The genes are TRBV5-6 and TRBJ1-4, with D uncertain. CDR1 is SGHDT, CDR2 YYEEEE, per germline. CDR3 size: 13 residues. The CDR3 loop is CASSQVVMTRPVF. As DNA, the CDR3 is TGTGCCAGCAGTCAAGTCGTCATGACCCGCCCTGTTTTT. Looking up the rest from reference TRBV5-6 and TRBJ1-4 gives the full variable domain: DAGVTQSPTHLIKTRGQQVTLRCSPKSGHDTVSWYQQALGQGPQFIFQYYEEEERQRGNFPDRFSGHQFPNYSSELNVNALLLGDSALYLCASSQVVMTRPVFGSGTQLSVL.

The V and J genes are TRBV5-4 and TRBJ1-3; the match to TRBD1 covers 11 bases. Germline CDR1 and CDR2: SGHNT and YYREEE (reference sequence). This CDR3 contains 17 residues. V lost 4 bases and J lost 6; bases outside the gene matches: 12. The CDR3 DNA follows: TGTGCCAGCAGCCGTTACGGACAGGGGGCGAAAGTAAACACCATATATTTT. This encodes CASSRYGQGAKVNTIYF.

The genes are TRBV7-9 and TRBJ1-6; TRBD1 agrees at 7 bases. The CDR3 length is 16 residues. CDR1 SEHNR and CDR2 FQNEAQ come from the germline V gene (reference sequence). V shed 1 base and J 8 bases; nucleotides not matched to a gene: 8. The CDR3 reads CASSLVISGGYSPLHF. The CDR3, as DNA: TGTGCCAGCAGCTTAGTTATTTCAGGGGGGTATTCACCCCTCCACTTT.

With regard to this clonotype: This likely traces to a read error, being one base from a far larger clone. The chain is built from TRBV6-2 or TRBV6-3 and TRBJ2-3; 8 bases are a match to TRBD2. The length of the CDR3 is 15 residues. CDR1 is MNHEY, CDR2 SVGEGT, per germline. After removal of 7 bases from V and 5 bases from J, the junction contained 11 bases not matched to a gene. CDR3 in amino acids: CASTVPSGRGDTQYF. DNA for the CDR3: TGTGCCAGCACCGTGCCCAGCGGGAGAGGAGATACGCAGTATTTT.

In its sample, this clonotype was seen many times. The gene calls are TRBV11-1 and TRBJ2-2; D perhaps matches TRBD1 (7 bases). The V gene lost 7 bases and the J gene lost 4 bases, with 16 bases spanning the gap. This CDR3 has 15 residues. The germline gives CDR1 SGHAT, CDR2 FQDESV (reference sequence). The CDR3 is CASKGAGTGTGELFF. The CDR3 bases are TGTGCCAGCAAGGGGGCGGGGACGGGCACCGGGGAGCTGTTTTTT. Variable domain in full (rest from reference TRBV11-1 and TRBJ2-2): EAEVAQSPRYKITEKSQAVAFWCDPISGHATLYWYRQILGQGPELLVQFQDESVVDDSQLPKDRFSAERLKGVDSTLKIQPAELGDSAMYLCASKGAGTGTGELFFGEGSRLTVL.

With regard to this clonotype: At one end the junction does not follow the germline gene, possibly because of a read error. Written as DNA, the CDR3 is TGTGCCATCAGGACAGGGAAAACCTCTGTGGCCAACGTCCTGACATTC. It specifies CAIRTGKTSVANVLTF. The chain recombines TRBV6-1 with TRBJ2-6; 8 bases are shared with TRBD1. The CDR3 loop spans 16 amino acids. Germline values: CDR1 MNHNS, CDR2 SASEGT.

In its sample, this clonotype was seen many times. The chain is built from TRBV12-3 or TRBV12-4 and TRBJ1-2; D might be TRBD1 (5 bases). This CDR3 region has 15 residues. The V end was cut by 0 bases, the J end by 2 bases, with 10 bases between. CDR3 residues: CASSLAGTPNYGYTF. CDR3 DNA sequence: TGTGCCAGCAGTTTAGCAGGGACTCCGAACTATGGCTACACCTTC.

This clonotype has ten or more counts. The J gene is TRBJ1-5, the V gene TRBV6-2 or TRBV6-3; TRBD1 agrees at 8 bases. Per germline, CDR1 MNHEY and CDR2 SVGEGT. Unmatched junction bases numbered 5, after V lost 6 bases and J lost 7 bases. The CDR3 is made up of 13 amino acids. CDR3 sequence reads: CASSRQGFQPQHF. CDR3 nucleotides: TGTGCCAGCAGCCGACAGGGGTTCCAGCCCCAGCATTTT.

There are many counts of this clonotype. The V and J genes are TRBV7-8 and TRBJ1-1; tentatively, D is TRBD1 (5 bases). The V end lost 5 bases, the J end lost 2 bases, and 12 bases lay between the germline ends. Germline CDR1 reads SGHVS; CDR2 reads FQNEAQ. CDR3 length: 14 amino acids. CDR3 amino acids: CASSPGTANTEAFF. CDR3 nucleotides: TGTGCCAGCAGCCCCGGGACGGCAAACACTGAAGCTTTCTTT.

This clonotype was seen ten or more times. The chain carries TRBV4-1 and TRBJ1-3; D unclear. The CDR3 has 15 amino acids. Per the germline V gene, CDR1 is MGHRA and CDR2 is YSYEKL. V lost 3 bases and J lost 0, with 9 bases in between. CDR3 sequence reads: CASSQPYDSGNTIYF. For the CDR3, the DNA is TGCGCCAGCAGCCAGCCTTATGACTCTGGAAACACCATATATTTT.

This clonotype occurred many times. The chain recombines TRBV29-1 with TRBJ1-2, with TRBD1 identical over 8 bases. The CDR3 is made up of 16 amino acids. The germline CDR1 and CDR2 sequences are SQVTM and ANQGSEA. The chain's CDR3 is CSHSGQGPHGAYGYTF. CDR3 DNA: TGCAGTCACTCTGGACAGGGCCCTCACGGGGCCTATGGCTACACCTTC.

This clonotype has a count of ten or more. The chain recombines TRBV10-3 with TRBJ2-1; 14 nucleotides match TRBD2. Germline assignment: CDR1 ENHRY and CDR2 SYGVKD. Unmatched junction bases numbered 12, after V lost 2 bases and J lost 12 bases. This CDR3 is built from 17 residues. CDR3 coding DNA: TGTGCCATCAGTGAGGGTGTAGGGACTAGCGGGAGTACACGGCAGTTCTTC. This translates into CAISEGVGTSGSTRQFF.

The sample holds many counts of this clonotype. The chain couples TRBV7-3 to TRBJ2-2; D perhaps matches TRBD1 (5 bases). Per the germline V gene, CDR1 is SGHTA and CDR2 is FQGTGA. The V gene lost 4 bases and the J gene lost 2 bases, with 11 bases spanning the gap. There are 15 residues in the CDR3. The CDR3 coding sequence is TGTGCCAGCAGCTCGGCAGGACAAAACACCGGGGAGCTGTTTTTT. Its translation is CASSSAGQNTGELFF.

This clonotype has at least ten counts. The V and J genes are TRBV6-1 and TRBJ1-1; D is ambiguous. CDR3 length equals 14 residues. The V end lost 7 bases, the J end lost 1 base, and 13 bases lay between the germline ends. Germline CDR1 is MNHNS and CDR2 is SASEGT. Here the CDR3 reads CASTYSGGNTEAFF. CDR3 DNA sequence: TGTGCCAGCACCTATTCCGGAGGGAACACTGAAGCTTTCTTT.

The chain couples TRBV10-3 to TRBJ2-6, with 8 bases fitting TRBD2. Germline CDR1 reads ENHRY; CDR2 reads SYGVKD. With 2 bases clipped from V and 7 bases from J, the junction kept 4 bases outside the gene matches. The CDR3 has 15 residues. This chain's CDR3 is CAISETGGFANVLTF. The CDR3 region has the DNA TGTGCCATCAGTGAGACGGGGGGGTTCGCCAACGTCCTGACTTTC.

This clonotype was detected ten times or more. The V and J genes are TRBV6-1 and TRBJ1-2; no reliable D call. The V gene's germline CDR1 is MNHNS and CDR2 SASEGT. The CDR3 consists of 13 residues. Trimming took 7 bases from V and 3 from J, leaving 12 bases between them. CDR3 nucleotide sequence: TGTGCCAGCACCCCTGGTGGACACTATGGCTACACCTTC. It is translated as CASTPGGHYGYTF.

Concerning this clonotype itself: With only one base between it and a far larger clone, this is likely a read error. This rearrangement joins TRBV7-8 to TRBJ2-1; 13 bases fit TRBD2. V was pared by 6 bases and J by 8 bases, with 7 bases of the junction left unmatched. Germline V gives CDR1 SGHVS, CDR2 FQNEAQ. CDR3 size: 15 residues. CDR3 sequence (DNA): TGTGCCAGCAGATCCACTAGCGGGAGGGCCGATGAGCAGTTCTTC. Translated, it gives CASRSTSGRADEQFF.

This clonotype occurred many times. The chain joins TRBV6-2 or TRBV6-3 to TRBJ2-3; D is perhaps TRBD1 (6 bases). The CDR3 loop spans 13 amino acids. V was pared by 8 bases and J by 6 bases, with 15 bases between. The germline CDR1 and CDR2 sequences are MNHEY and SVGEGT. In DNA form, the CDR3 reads TGTGCCAGCCGGGTCACAGGGTGGGATACGCAGTATTTT. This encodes CASRVTGWDTQYF.